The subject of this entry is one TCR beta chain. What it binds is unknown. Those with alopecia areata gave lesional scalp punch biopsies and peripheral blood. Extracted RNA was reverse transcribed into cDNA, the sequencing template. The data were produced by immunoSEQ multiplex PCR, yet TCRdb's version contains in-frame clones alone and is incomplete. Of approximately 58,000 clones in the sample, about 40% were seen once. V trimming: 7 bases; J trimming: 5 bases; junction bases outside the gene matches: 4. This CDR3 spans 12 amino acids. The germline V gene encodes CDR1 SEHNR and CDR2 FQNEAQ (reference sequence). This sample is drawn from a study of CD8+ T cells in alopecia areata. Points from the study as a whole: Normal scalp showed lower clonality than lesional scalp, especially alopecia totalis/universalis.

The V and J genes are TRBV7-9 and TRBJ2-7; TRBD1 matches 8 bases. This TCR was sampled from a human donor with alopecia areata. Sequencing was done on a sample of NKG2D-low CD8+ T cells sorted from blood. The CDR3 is CASTLDRDEQYF. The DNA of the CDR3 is TGTGCCAGCACTTTGGACAGGGACGAGCAGTACTTC.